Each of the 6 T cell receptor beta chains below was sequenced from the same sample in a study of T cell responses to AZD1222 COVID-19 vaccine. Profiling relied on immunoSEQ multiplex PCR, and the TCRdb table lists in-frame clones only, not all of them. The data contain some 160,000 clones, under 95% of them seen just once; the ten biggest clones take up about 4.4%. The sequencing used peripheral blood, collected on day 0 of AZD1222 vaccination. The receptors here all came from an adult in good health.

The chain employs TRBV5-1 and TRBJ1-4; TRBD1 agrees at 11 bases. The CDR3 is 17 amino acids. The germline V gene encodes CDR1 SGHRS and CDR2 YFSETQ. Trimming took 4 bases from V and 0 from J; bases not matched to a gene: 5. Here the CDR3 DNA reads TGCGCCAGCAGCACCCGGACAGGGGGCTCAACTAATGAAAAACTGTTTTTT. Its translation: CASSTRTGGSTNEKLFF.

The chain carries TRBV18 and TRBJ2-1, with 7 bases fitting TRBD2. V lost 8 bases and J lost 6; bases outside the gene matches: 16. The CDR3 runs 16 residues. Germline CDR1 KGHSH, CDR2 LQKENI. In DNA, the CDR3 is TGTGCCAGCACCTTTTTAGGCGGGAGTGTCCGCAATGAGCAGTTCTTC. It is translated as CASTFLGGSVRNEQFF.

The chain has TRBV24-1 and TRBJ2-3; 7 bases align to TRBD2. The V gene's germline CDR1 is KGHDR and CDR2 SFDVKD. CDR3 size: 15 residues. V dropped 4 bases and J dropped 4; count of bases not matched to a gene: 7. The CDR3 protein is CATSDPGTTSDTQYF. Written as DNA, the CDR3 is TGTGCCACCAGTGACCCCGGGACTACCTCAGATACGCAGTATTTT.

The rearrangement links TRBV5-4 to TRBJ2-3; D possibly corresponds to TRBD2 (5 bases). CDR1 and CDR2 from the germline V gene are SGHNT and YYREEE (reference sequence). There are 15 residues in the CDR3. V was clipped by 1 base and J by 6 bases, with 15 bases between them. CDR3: CASSLPSDYPDTQYF. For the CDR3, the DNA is TGTGCCAGCAGCTTGCCGAGCGACTACCCGGATACGCAGTATTTT.

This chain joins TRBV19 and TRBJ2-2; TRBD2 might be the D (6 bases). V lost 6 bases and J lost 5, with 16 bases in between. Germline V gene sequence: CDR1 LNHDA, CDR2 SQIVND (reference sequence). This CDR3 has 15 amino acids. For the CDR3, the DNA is TGTGCCAGTAGGCTACGCGGAGGGAGGACCGGGGAGCTGTTTTTT. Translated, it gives CASRLRGGRTGELFF.

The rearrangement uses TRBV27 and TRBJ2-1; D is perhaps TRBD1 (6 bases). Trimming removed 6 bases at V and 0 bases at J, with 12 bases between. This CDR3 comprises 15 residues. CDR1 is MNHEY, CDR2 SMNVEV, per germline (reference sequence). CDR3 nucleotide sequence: TGTGCCAGCAGGGTCACAGGGCTCTCCTACAATGAGCAGTTCTTC. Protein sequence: CASRVTGLSYNEQFF.